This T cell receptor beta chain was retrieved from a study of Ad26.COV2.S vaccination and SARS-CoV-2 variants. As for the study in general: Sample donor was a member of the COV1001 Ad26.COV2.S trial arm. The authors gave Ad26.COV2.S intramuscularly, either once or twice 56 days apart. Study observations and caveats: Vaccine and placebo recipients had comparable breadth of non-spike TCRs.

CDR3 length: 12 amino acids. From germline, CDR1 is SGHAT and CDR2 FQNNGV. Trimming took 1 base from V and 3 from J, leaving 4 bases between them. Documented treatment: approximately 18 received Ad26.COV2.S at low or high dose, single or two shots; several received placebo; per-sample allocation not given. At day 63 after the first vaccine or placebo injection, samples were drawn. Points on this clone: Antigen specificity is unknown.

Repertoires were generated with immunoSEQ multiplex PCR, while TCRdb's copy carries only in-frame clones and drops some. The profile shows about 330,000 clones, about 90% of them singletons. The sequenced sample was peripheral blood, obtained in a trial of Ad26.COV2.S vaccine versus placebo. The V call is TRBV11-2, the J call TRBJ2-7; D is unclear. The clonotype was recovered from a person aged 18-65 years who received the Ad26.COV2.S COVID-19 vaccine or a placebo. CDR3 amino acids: CASSLVNYEQYF. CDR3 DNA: TGTGCCAGCAGCTTAGTTAACTACGAGCAGTACTTC.